Presented here are 20 T cell receptor beta chains from one specimen sequenced in a study of cytomegalovirus exposure and HLA in healthy donors. PCR was performed using 60 Vbeta and 13 Jbeta primers. This table comes from immunoSEQ multiplex PCR, and its TCRdb copy is limited to in-frame clones, with some not included. The data hold 200,000 to 250,000 clones, with roughly 68% observed a single time. Sequencing was performed on PBMCs. These receptors came from a middle-aged man in good health and CMV-seropositive.

The sample holds one count of this clone. The genes are TRBV5-4 and TRBJ2-2; D remains unclear. Per the germline V gene, CDR1 is SGHNT and CDR2 is YYREEE (reference sequence). Trimming shortened V by 4 bases and J by 5 bases, and 6 bases separated the two germline ends. The CDR3 is 12 residues long. CDR3 protein: CASSPSTGELFF. In DNA form, the CDR3 reads TGTGCCAGCAGCCCTAGTACCGGGGAGCTGTTTTTT.

V usage is TRBV2 and J usage is TRBJ2-2, with D possibly TRBD1 on 5 matching bases. The CDR3 is made up of 14 amino acids. V was pared by 7 bases and J by 2 bases, with 11 bases between. Germline-derived CDR1 and CDR2 are SNHLY and FYNNEI. The CDR3 bases are TGTGCCAGCATAGCAGGGCGTAACACCGGGGAGCTGTTTTTT. It encodes CASIAGRNTGELFF.

The V and J genes are TRBV28 and TRBJ2-5; 7 bases agree with TRBD2. The CDR3 totals 13 residues. Germline CDR1 reads MDHEN; CDR2 reads SYDVKM. Unmatched junction bases numbered 6, after V lost 4 bases and J lost 7 bases. DNA for the CDR3: TGTGCCAGCAGTTCGGGGGGTCGGGGGACCCAGTACTTC. It is translated as CASSSGGRGTQYF.

This clone was detected a few times. The gene calls are TRBV29-1 and TRBJ1-1, with 9 bases fitting TRBD1. Germline-derived CDR1 and CDR2 are SQVTM and ANQGSEA. Germline trimming cut 7 bases from V and 8 bases from J; bases unmatched to any gene: 8. The CDR3 is made up of 12 amino acids. The CDR3 DNA is TGCAGCGCCCAGACAGGGGGTGGGGAAGCTTTCTTT. Translated: CSAQTGGGEAFF.

The gene calls are TRBV19 and TRBJ2-7; 7 nucleotides line up with TRBD1. Looked up from germline, CDR1 is LNHDA and CDR2 is SQIVND (reference sequence). The junction had 6 bases not matched to a gene; V was cut back by 5 bases and J by 5 bases. The CDR3 has 13 amino acids. CDR3 nucleotide sequence: TGTGCCAGTAGTTCACAGACAGGGAACGAGCAGTACTTC. The encoded protein is CASSSQTGNEQYF.

The chain is built from TRBV7-6 and TRBJ2-3, with 9 bases lining up with TRBD1. The CDR3 length is 17 residues. The trim removed 5 bases at V and 5 bases at J, leaving 14 bases unmatched. The germline CDR1 and CDR2 sequences are SGHVS and FNYEAQ. The CDR3 nucleotides are TGTGCCAGCAGCGCCCTACCACAGGGGGCGGAAGGAGATACGCAGTATTTT. This translates into CASSALPQGAEGDTQYF.

The chain is built from TRBV7-6 and TRBJ1-1; no clear D. The length of the CDR3 is 14 residues. Deletions cut 4 bases from V and 10 bases from J, with 19 bases between. The germline V gene has CDR1 SGHVS and CDR2 FNYEAQ. CDR3 sequence (DNA): TGTGCCAGCAGCTCGGCCACCCCCGGCGGTCGAGCTTTCTTT. It encodes CASSSATPGGRAFF.

This clone was seen just once. This chain joins TRBV15 and TRBJ2-7; D is possibly TRBD2 (5 bases). Per germline, CDR1 LNHNV and CDR2 YYDKDF (reference sequence). V was pared by 0 bases and J by 5 bases, with 8 bases between. The CDR3 is 13 residues long. This CDR3 is CATSREGVDEQYF. In DNA, the CDR3 is TGTGCCACCAGCAGAGAGGGAGTCGACGAGCAGTACTTC.

This chain links TRBV28 with TRBJ2-7; perhaps TRBD2 as D (5 bases). Deletions cut 6 bases from V and 6 bases from J, with 21 bases between. The length of the CDR3 is 15 residues. CDR1 MDHEN and CDR2 SYDVKM come from the germline V gene. The chain's CDR3 is CASSIFTSEAGEQYF. CDR3 DNA sequence: TGTGCCAGCAGCATATTTACTAGTGAGGCGGGCGAGCAGTACTTC.

The CDR3 loop is CASSPGTGYGYTF. In nucleotides, the CDR3 is TGTGCCAGCAGTCCCGGGACAGGGTATGGCTACACCTTC. V is TRBV27 and J is TRBJ1-2, with TRBD1 matching over 9 bases. Trimming removed 5 bases from V and 5 bases from J; junction bases left unmatched: 3. The CDR3 covers 13 residues. The germline CDR1 and CDR2 sequences are MNHEY and SMNVEV (reference sequence).

The genes are TRBV6-6 and TRBJ2-1, with D maybe TRBD2 (5 bases). Germline V gives CDR1 MNHNY, CDR2 SVGAGI (reference sequence). Trimming cost V 5 bases and J 6 bases, with 11 bases left between them. This CDR3 is 13 amino acids long. The CDR3 sequence is CASSNAGGNEQFF. Written as DNA, the CDR3 is TGTGCCAGCAGTAACGCGGGCGGCAATGAGCAGTTCTTC.

The genes are TRBV7-2 and TRBJ1-3; D uncertain. V was cut by 10 bases and J by 3 bases, with 22 bases left in between. The CDR3 extends over 16 amino acids. CDR1 is SGHTA, CDR2 FQGNSA, per germline. This CDR3 reads CATSFKGGMDGNTIYF. In nucleotides, the CDR3 is TGTGCCACCTCCTTTAAAGGAGGGATGGATGGAAACACCATATATTTT. The full variable domain, its missing parts supplied by reference TRBV7-2 and TRBJ1-3, is GAGVSQSPSNKVTEKGKDVELRCDPISGHTALYWYRQSLGQGLEFLIYFQGNSAPDKSGLPSDRFSAERTGGSVSTLTIQRTQQEDSAVYLCATSFKGGMDGNTIYFGEGSWLTVV.

The genes are TRBV5-5 and TRBJ1-3; no clear D gene. CDR1 is SGHKS, CDR2 YYEKEE, per germline (reference sequence). The CDR3 loop spans 14 amino acids. V shed 1 base and J shed 4 bases, with 9 bases lying between them. The CDR3 loop is CASSLTRGGNTIYF. The DNA for the CDR3 is TGTGCCAGCAGCTTGACTCGAGGAGGAAACACCATATATTTT.

This clone was detected once. V and J are TRBV15 and TRBJ2-2; TRBD2 might be the D (5 bases). The V and J ends lost 2 bases and 5 bases respectively, with 6 bases between them. The CDR3 consists of 13 residues. CDR1 LNHNV and CDR2 YYDKDF come from the germline V gene (reference sequence). The CDR3 loop is CATSRRTTGELFF. The CDR3 DNA follows: TGTGCCACCAGCAGACGGACTACCGGGGAGCTGTTTTTT.

The rearrangement joins TRBV19 to TRBJ2-7; no firm D call. V shed 5 bases and J shed 1 base, with 15 bases lying between them. Germline-derived CDR1 and CDR2 are LNHDA and SQIVND (reference sequence). This CDR3 comprises 15 residues. The CDR3 bases are TGTGCCAGTAGTCGGAGCGATTACCCGTCCTACGAGCAGTACTTC. As protein: CASSRSDYPSYEQYF.

Only one count was recorded for this clone. The chain uses TRBV5-1 and TRBJ2-3; a possible D gene is TRBD2 (6 bases). Germline CDR1 and CDR2: SGHRS and YFSETQ. Trimming removed 3 bases at V and 6 bases at J, with 11 bases between. The CDR3 runs to 13 residues. The DNA for the CDR3 is TGCGCCAGCAGCTGGGGAGGAGGGGATACGCAGTATTTT. As protein: CASSWGGGDTQYF.

This clone turned up a few times. The chain uses TRBV4-1 and TRBJ1-2, with D perhaps matching TRBD1 (5 bases). The CDR3 is 15 amino acids. Germline-derived CDR1 and CDR2 are MGHRA and YSYEKL. Trimming cost V 4 bases and J 2 bases, with 14 bases left between them. This chain's CDR3 is CASSPKGKGNYGYTF. The CDR3 DNA sequence: TGCGCCAGCAGCCCAAAGGGGAAGGGGAACTATGGCTACACCTTC.

This clone showed up just a few times. The chain joins TRBV6-1 to TRBJ1-2, with D perhaps matching TRBD1 (6 bases). This CDR3 is built from 15 residues. V was shortened by 6 bases and J by 8 bases, with 22 bases between the two germline ends. The germline CDR1 and CDR2 sequences are MNHNS and SASEGT. CDR3 nucleotides: TGTGCCAGCAGCCCTGTCGAGGGGGTGACTTACGGCTACACCTTC. Protein product: CASSPVEGVTYGYTF.

V usage is TRBV10-1 and J usage is TRBJ2-7; D is unclear. CDR3 length: 14 residues. V lost 3 bases and J 5 bases, leaving 14 bases between the germline ends. CDR1 is WNHNN and CDR2 is SYGVQD in the germline V gene (reference sequence). CDR3 nucleotide sequence: TGCGCCAGCAGTGATCCGTCCAGGTCGGACGAGCAGTACTTC. This translates into CASSDPSRSDEQYF.

The CDR3 DNA reads as TGTGCCAGCAGCGTGTCGGCAGGGAATTTCTATGGCTACACCTTC. Translation gives CASSVSAGNFYGYTF. This chain links TRBV9 with TRBJ1-2; D is perhaps TRBD1 (5 bases). V lost 2 bases and J lost 4, with 15 bases in between. This CDR3 has 15 residues. The germline CDR1 and CDR2 sequences are SGDLS and YYNGEE.